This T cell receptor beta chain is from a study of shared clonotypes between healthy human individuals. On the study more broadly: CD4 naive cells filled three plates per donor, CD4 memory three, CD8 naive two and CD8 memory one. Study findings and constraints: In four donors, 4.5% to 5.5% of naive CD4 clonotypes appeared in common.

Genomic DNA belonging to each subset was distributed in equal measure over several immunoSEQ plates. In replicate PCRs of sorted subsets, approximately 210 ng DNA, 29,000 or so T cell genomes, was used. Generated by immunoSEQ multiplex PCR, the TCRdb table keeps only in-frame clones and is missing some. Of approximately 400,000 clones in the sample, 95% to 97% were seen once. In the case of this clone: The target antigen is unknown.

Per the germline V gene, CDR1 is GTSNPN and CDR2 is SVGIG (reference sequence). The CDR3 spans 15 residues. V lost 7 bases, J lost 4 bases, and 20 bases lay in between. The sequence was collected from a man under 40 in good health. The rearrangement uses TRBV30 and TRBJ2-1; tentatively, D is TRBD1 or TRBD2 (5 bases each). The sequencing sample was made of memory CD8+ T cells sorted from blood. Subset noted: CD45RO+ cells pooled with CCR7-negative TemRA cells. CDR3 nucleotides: TGTGCCTCGGCGAACCGGGGCGGACTTTACAATGAGCAGTTCTTC. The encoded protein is CASANRGGLYNEQFF.